A selection of T cell receptor beta chains follows, all from one sample in a study of STAT3 mutations in large granular lymphocyte leukemia. Data came from immunoSEQ multiplex PCR; TCRdb stores just in-frame clones and leaves some out. The sample lists some 15,000 clones, over 70% occurring once. The specimen was peripheral blood mononuclear cells. All receptors come from a man aged 55 to 69 with T-cell large granular lymphocyte leukemia. Some clones in this sample may be carry-over from other donors' samples. The CDR3 runs from the conserved cysteine through the conserved F or W. The order of the fields is V gene, D gene, J gene, clone size, CDR3 protein, CDR3 DNA. The D gene is left open where the match is weak. Expanded clones get a size class; other rows say once, few or many, or leave the size out.

>TRBV9|TRBD2|TRBJ2-1|NA
CASSVWLAGVDEQFF
TGTGCCAGCAGCGTTTGGCTAGCGGGAGTCGATGAGCAGTTCTTC
>TRBV7-9|NA|TRBJ1-2|once
CASSSWGDYGYTF
TGTGCCAGCAGCTCATGGGGGGACTATGGCTACACCTTC
>TRBV30|NA|TRBJ2-2|NA
CAWSLSAGELFF
TGTGCCTGGAGTCTCTCGGCCGGGGAGCTGTTTTTT
>TRBV14|NA|TRBJ2-7|few
CASSQGLGSEQYF
TGTGCCAGCAGCCAAGGCCTGGGAAGCGAGCAGTACTTC
>TRBV7-9|NA|TRBJ2-5|NA
CASSGGAPGETQYF
TGTGCCAGCAGTGGGGGGGCTCCCGGTGAGACCCAGTACTTC
>TRBV7-9|TRBD2|TRBJ2-1|NA
CASSLPSGGEQFF
TGTGCCAGCAGCTTACCTAGCGGGGGTGAGCAGTTCTTC
>TRBV27|TRBD2|TRBJ2-5|once
CASSSLAGRGETQYF
TGTGCCAGCAGTTCACTAGCGGGACGGGGAGAGACCCAGTACTTC
>TRBV7-9|TRBD2|TRBJ2-3|NA
CASSGLAGGPRQTGAQYF
TGTGCCAGCAGCGGCCTAGCGGGAGGGCCCCGGCAGACCGGGGCGCAGTATTTT
>TRBV20-1|NA|TRBJ1-2|NA
CSATQRGSSTF
TGCAGTGCTACCCAAAGAGGGAGCTCCACCTTC
>TRBV6-1|TRBD1|TRBJ1-2|NA
CASRSGTANGYTF
TGTGCCAGCAGGTCCGGGACAGCAAATGGCTACACCTTC
>TRBV5-1|NA|TRBJ1-1|NA
CASSPVGGGTEAFF
TGCGCCAGCAGCCCGGTAGGGGGTGGGACTGAAGCTTTCTTT
>TRBV11-1|TRBD1|TRBJ2-7|NA
CASSLGTGGGEQYF
TGTGCCAGCAGTCTCGGGACAGGGGGCGGTGAGCAGTACTTC
>TRBV5-1|NA|TRBJ1-2|NA
CASSSGSGDYGYTF
TGCGCCAGCAGCTCTGGGTCGGGGGACTATGGCTACACCTTC
>TRBV5-1|NA|TRBJ2-1|NA
CASNLATVTESNEQFF
TGCGCCAGCAACCTCGCGACCGTTACCGAGTCAAATGAGCAGTTCTTC
>TRBV4-1|NA|TRBJ2-7|NA
CASSLVTGGGFVYEQYF
TGCGCCAGCAGCCTTGTCACAGGGGGGGGATTTGTTTACGAGCAGTACTTC
>TRBV2|NA|TRBJ2-1|few
CASSDTGRYNEQFF
TGTGCCAGCAGTGATACGGGGCGGTACAATGAGCAGTTCTTC
>TRBV28|NA|TRBJ1-5|NA
CASRPWTDYQPQHF
TGTGCCAGCAGACCCTGGACAGACTATCAGCCCCAGCATTTT
>TRBV5-1|NA|TRBJ2-1|NA
CASSIGTVNEQFF
TGCGCCAGCAGCATCGGGACGGTCAATGAGCAGTTCTTC
>TRBV25-1|NA|TRBJ2-5|few
CASRNEGETQYF
TGTGCCAGCAGGAACGAGGGGGAGACCCAGTACTTC
>TRBV5-1|NA|TRBJ1-4|NA
CASSLLYREKLFF
TGCGCCAGCAGCTTGCTATACAGGGAAAAACTGTTTTTT
>TRBV23-1|NA|TRBJ1-5|NA
CASSQSVGVDGSWGQDQPQHF
TGCGCCAGCAGTCAATCCGTTGGTGTGGATGGCTCCTGGGGTCAAGATCAGCCCCAGCATTTT
>TRBV7-9|NA|TRBJ1-4|NA
CASSLPAANEKLFF
TGTGCCAGCAGCTTACCTGCAGCTAATGAAAAACTGTTTTTT
>TRBV5-1|NA|TRBJ2-3|NA
CASSLAGRTDTDTQYF
TGCGCCAGCAGCTTGGCGGGTCGGACAGACACAGATACGCAGTATTTT
>TRBV28|TRBD2|TRBJ2-5|NA
CGWASGIQETQYF
TGTGGATGGGCTAGCGGGATCCAAGAGACCCAGTACTTC
>TRBV27|TRBD2|TRBJ2-7|NA
CASSLSAGGRAPWYEQYF
TGTGCCAGCAGTTTATCGGCCGGCGGGAGGGCCCCTTGGTACGAGCAGTACTTC
>TRBV6-1|NA|TRBJ2-7|NA
CASLLGMQYF
TGTGCCAGTTTATTGGGGATGCAGTACTTC
>TRBV7-2|NA|TRBJ1-1|NA
CASSSELMNTEAFF
TGTGCCAGCAGCTCAGAGCTAATGAACACTGAAGCTTTCTTT
>TRBV7-8|NA|TRBJ2-7|NA
CASSLEGWEQYF
TGTGCCAGCAGCTTAGAAGGTTGGGAGCAGTACTTC
>TRBV7-2|NA|TRBJ1-5|NA
CASSLMGPQHF
TGTGCCAGCAGCTTGATGGGGCCCCAGCATTTT
>TRBV29-1|NA|TRBJ1-1|few
CSAEQGMNTEAFF
TGCAGCGCCGAACAGGGAATGAACACTGAAGCTTTCTTT
>TRBV14|NA|TRBJ1-1|NA
CASSQIGGVNTEAFF
TGTGCCAGCAGCCAAATCGGGGGCGTGAACACTGAAGCTTTCTTT
>TRBV11-1|NA|TRBJ2-3|NA
CASSLAQLDTQYF
TGTGCCAGCAGCTTAGCCCAGTTGGATACGCAGTATTTT
>TRBV14|NA|TRBJ2-1|NA
CASSQTNEQFF
TGTGCCAGCAGCCAAACTAATGAGCAGTTCTTC
>TRBV7-3|TRBD2|TRBJ2-1|NA
CASSSRVAGGLQFF
TGTGCCAGCAGCTCCCGGGTAGCGGGAGGACTCCAGTTCTTC
>TRBV5-6|NA|TRBJ2-5|NA
CASSPGQPWGTQYF
TGTGCCAGCAGCCCCGGACAACCATGGGGGACCCAGTACTTC
>TRBV19|TRBD1|TRBJ2-3|NA
CASSASTGEGTDTQYF
TGTGCCAGTAGTGCTTCGACAGGGGAGGGCACAGATACGCAGTATTTT
>TRBV4-3|TRBD2|TRBJ2-3|NA
CASSRGLAGAVQGDTQYF
TGCGCCAGCAGCCGCGGACTAGCGGGGGCGGTTCAAGGGGATACGCAGTATTTT
>TRBV7-2|NA|TRBJ2-7|NA
CASSQNKQGEQYF
TGTGCCAGCAGCCAAAACAAGCAGGGCGAGCAGTACTTC
>TRBV7-9|TRBD1|TRBJ1-2|NA
CASSLAGGRANYGYTF
TGTGCCAGCAGCTTAGCAGGGGGCCGAGCTAACTATGGCTACACCTTC
>TRBV6-6|NA|TRBJ1-5|NA
CASSYAGAGQPQHF
TGTGCCAGCAGTTATGCAGGGGCCGGACAGCCCCAGCATTTT
>TRBV19|NA|TRBJ1-6|NA
CATASGYRSPLHF
TGTGCCACTGCGTCCGGGTATAGATCACCCCTCCACTTT
>TRBV6-6|NA|TRBJ1-1|NA
CASSKTGGNEAFF
TGTGCCAGCAGTAAGACAGGTGGGAATGAAGCTTTCTTT
>TRBV11-2|NA|TRBJ2-2|NA
CASSLIRGTGELFF
TGTGCCAGCAGCTTAATCAGGGGCACCGGGGAGCTGTTTTTT
>TRBV5-1|NA|TRBJ1-2|NA
CASSWDGNYGYTF
TGCGCCAGCAGTTGGGACGGCAACTATGGCTACACCTTC
>TRBV5-4|TRBD1|TRBJ2-7|few
CASSLEGQRSYEQYF
TGTGCCAGCAGCTTGGAGGGACAGCGATCCTACGAGCAGTACTTC
>TRBV11-2|TRBD2|TRBJ2-3|NA
CASTPPGLVTDTQYF
TGTGCCAGCACCCCCCCGGGACTAGTCACAGATACGCAGTATTTT
>TRBV6-5|TRBD2|TRBJ2-7|NA
CASSYSRWEGIEQYF
TGTGCCAGCAGTTACTCGAGGTGGGAGGGGATCGAGCAGTACTTC
>TRBV7-9|NA|TRBJ1-2|NA
CASSRIANYGYTF
TGTGCCAGCAGCCGGATTGCTAACTATGGCTACACCTTC